This T cell receptor beta chain was found in a study of T cell repertoires in cytomegalovirus infection. Whole-study context: HLA-C-restricted CMV epitopes, recently identified, and well-studied HLA-B-restricted ones were used by the study. Evidence of both CMV infection and a matching HLA type came from public TCR beta signatures.

As regards this clonotype: Its antigen is currently unknown.

Trimming left V 6 bases short and J 4 bases short, with 12 bases between. This CDR3 comprises 12 residues. Germline V gene data show CDR1 as SQVTM and CDR2 as ANQGSEA. TCRdb recomputed calls from the reads with MiXCR, one row per CDR3 protein. This table holds around 430,000 distinct CDR3 sequences, under 45% found once. The TCR sequence derives from a human donor in good health (CMV status not recorded). Some clones in this sample may be carry-over from other donors' samples. The genes are TRBV29-1 and TRBJ1-2; maybe TRBD1 (5 bases). Sequenced here: cultured PBMCs, sampled from culture after CMV antigen stimulation. CDR3 region: CSVQEGSYGYTF. CDR3 DNA: TGCAGCGTCCAGGAGGGGTCCTATGGCTACACCTTC.